The 18 T cell receptor beta chains below all came from one sample that was sequenced in a study of blood T cell repertoires in COVID-19. Method: immunoSEQ multiplex PCR; TCRdb's copy keeps in-frame clones and lacks some. The sample consists of 240,000 or so clones, about 70% of them appearing once. Sample: peripheral blood. The origin of the receptors is an elderly woman with acute or convalescent COVID-19.

To note about this clone: This sample includes further DNA sequences coding for the same CDR3. As DNA, the CDR3 is TGTGCCAGCAGCTTAGGGCAGGATTACGAGCAGTACTTC. Its translation: CASSLGQDYEQYF. The chain is built from TRBV7-2 and TRBJ2-7; D is unclear. V was shortened by 1 base and J by 4 bases, with 8 bases between the two germline ends. Germline V CDR1 and CDR2: SGHTA, FQGNSA. There are 13 residues in the CDR3.

This clone was detected only once. The rearrangement joins TRBV5-4 to TRBJ1-1; D is undetermined. With 1 base removed from V and 6 bases from J, the gap between germline ends came to 13 bases. CDR3 length equals 14 residues. Germline CDR1 is SGHNT and CDR2 is YYREEE (reference sequence). CDR3 residues: CASSLPPPSPEAFF. The CDR3 bases are TGTGCCAGCAGCTTGCCCCCCCCCTCTCCTGAAGCTTTCTTT.

The chain links TRBV5-1 to TRBJ1-2; D remains unclear. The CDR3 totals 15 residues. The V gene's germline CDR1 is SGHRS and CDR2 YFSETQ. V dropped 4 bases and J dropped 1 base, with 14 bases sitting between them. The CDR3: CASSPALEGNYGYTF. In DNA form, the CDR3 reads TGCGCCAGCAGCCCGGCCCTGGAGGGTAACTATGGCTACACCTTC.

This rearrangement joins TRBV19 to TRBJ2-2; perhaps TRBD2 as D (5 bases). The CDR3 length is 16 residues. V lost 4 bases and J 3 bases, leaving 15 bases between the germline ends. Germline loops: CDR1 LNHDA, CDR2 SQIVND (reference sequence). CDR3 coding DNA: TGTGCCAGTAGTACCCGGACCCTGAGGGACACCGGGGAGCTGTTTTTT. It translates to CASSTRTLRDTGELFF.

This clone was observed a single time. The rearrangement uses TRBV4-1 and TRBJ2-3; TRBD1 matches 9 bases. The germline V gene encodes CDR1 MGHRA and CDR2 YSYEKL. Losses at the gene ends were 0 bases for V and 4 bases for J; bases not matched to a gene: 5. The CDR3 is 16 residues long. CDR3 protein: CASSQDRDREADTQYF. Here the CDR3 DNA reads TGCGCCAGCAGCCAAGACCGGGACAGGGAGGCAGATACGCAGTATTTT.

There are a few counts of this clone. This chain connects TRBV19 to TRBJ2-7, with a weak D call TRBD2 (7 bases). The CDR3 length is 15 residues. Trimming cost V 2 bases and J 3 bases, with 14 bases left between them. Germline V gene data show CDR1 as LNHDA and CDR2 as SQIVND (reference sequence). Here the CDR3 reads CASSILGGEIYEQYF. CDR3 DNA sequence: TGTGCCAGTAGTATATTAGGGGGGGAGATCTACGAGCAGTACTTC.

The genes are TRBV7-2 and TRBJ1-6, with D possibly matching TRBD1 (6 bases). The CDR3 is made up of 16 amino acids. The germline V gene encodes CDR1 SGHTA and CDR2 FQGNSA. V was clipped by 5 bases and J by 9 bases, with 20 bases between them. The CDR3 nucleotides are TGTGCCAGCAGCCAAAGATCAGGGGACCTCCTTTCACCCCTCCACTTT. Encoded protein: CASSQRSGDLLSPLHF.

The chain links TRBV2 to TRBJ1-2; D is ambiguous. The CDR3 contains 11 residues. Germline CDR1 reads SNHLY; CDR2 reads FYNNEI. V gave up 2 bases and J gave up 8 bases, with 6 bases separating them. CDR3 loop: CASSELYGYTF. In DNA form, the CDR3 reads TGTGCCAGCAGTGAACTCTACGGCTACACCTTC.

This chain links TRBV5-1 with TRBJ1-2; TRBD1 matches at 8 bases. The V and J ends lost 1 base and 7 bases, in that order; junction bases with no gene match: 3. CDR1 and CDR2 (germline): SGHRS, YFSETQ. There are 13 residues in the CDR3. The CDR3: CASSLQGASGYTF. The DNA of the CDR3 is TGCGCCAGCAGCTTGCAGGGGGCCAGTGGCTACACCTTC.

The chain joins TRBV7-9 to TRBJ1-3, with D possibly being TRBD1 (5 bases). Trimming stripped 2 bases from V and 8 bases from J, with 16 bases between. The CDR3 sequence is 15 residues long. The germline V gene has CDR1 SEHNR and CDR2 FQNEAQ (reference sequence). This CDR3 reads CASSLWLALQDTIYF. The DNA for the CDR3 is TGTGCCAGCAGCTTATGGTTGGCCCTACAGGACACCATATATTTT.

This clone was seen only once. This chain joins TRBV5-1 and TRBJ2-2; TRBD1 agrees at 8 bases. The CDR3 has 14 residues. Germline CDR1 reads SGHRS; CDR2 reads YFSETQ. V lost 5 bases to trimming and J lost 6 bases; unmatched junction nucleotides: 6. CDR3 in amino acids: CASRKGQEAGELFF. Written as DNA, the CDR3 is TGCGCCAGCAGGAAGGGACAGGAAGCCGGGGAGCTGTTTTTT.

The V gene is TRBV15, the J gene TRBJ1-6, with 9 bases matching TRBD1. This CDR3 comprises 16 residues. J was trimmed by 7 bases and V by 0 bases; bases with no gene match: 4. Germline V gene sequence: CDR1 LNHNV, CDR2 YYDKDF (reference sequence). The DNA of the CDR3 is TGTGCCACCAGCAGAGATGCCGACAGGGGGAATTCACCCCTCCACTTT. This gives the protein CATSRDADRGNSPLHF. The variable domain in full, with the rest retrieved from reference TRBV15 and TRBJ1-6, is DAMVIQNPRYQVTQFGKPVTLSCSQTLNHNVMYWYQQKSSQAPKLLFHYYDKDFNNEADTPDNFQSRRPNTSFCFLDIRSPGLGDTAMYLCATSRDADRGNSPLHFGNGTRLTVT.

This clone was counted between two and nine times. The chain is built from TRBV21-1 and TRBJ2-5; the table's D call, TRBD1, has no DNA check behind it. TRBV21-1 is flagged as a pseudogene. The CDR3 sequence is 19 residues long. The CDR3: CASSKKPGEGQGREETQYF. CDR3 bases: TGTGCCAGCAGCAAAAAGCCGGGAGAGGGACAGGGTCGGGAAGAGACCCAGTACTTC.

The chain joins TRBV6-1 to TRBJ1-1; D may be TRBD1 (6 bases). CDR1 and CDR2 (germline): MNHNS, SASEGT. Trimming cost V 2 bases and J 5 bases, with 12 bases left between them. This CDR3 spans 14 amino acids. CDR3 region: CASSEKGHRTEAFF. CDR3 sequence (DNA): TGTGCCAGCAGTGAAAAGGGACACCGAACTGAAGCTTTCTTT.

The chain combines TRBV7-2 with TRBJ2-5; 10 positions match TRBD2. Losses at the gene ends were 5 bases for V and 0 bases for J; bases not matched to a gene: 9. CDR1 is SGHTA and CDR2 is FQGNSA in the germline V gene. The CDR3 has 17 residues. CDR3: CASSRRLAGDNQETQYF. For the CDR3, the DNA is TGTGCCAGCAGCAGGCGGCTAGCGGGGGACAACCAAGAGACCCAGTACTTC.

A remark on this clone: This sample also contains other DNA sequences that code for the same CDR3. The chain joins TRBV18 to TRBJ2-2; D is possibly TRBD1 (5 bases). This CDR3 region has 14 residues. V lost 1 base to trimming and J lost 5 bases, with 8 bases between them. The germline V gene has CDR1 KGHSH and CDR2 LQKENI. CDR3 region: CASSPRQGTGELFF. The CDR3 DNA is TGTGCCAGCTCACCACGGCAGGGTACCGGGGAGCTGTTTTTT.

This rearrangement joins TRBV30 to TRBJ1-1; the D gene is possibly TRBD1 (5 bases). Trimming cost V 2 bases and J 2 bases, with 15 bases left between them. Per the germline V gene, CDR1 is GTSNPN and CDR2 is SVGIG (reference sequence). The CDR3 has 15 residues. The CDR3 bases are TGTGCCTGGAGTATCCCGGGGGGGGGAAACACTGAAGCTTTCTTT. Translation: CAWSIPGGGNTEAFF. Supplemented by reference TRBV30 and TRBJ1-1, the full variable domain reads SQTIHQWPATLVQPVGSPLSLECTVEGTSNPNLYWYRQAAGRGLQLLFYSVGIGQISSEVPQNLSASRPQDRQFILSSKKLLLSDSGFYLCAWSIPGGGNTEAFFGQGTRLTVV.

The chain combines TRBV7-8 with TRBJ1-5; D is unclear. Per germline, CDR1 SGHVS and CDR2 FQNEAQ. This CDR3 has 14 residues. V lost 5 bases, J lost 3 bases, and 11 bases lay in between. The CDR3 DNA is TGTGCCAGCAGCCAAGACACCCTCAATCAGCCCCAGCATTTT. Translation: CASSQDTLNQPQHF.